These 9 T cell receptor beta chains came from one sample sequenced in a study of T cell responses to AZD1222 COVID-19 vaccine (dated by TCRdb to 2020 to 2023). Library generation was performed with the immunoSEQ multiplex PCR assay. TCRdb took over this immuneACCESS table, retaining in-frame rearrangements with V and J assigned. Such tables are incomplete; in checked studies, under half of the missing clones stem from an unresolved V gene, and the remainder is unexplained. This sample lists some 92,000 clones; approximately 88% were detected once. Less than 3.5% of the sample is in the top ten clones. This specimen's time point label, per the study, means: baseline before first vaccination. The sequencing used peripheral blood, collected on day 0 of AZD1222 vaccination. Source of these receptors: an adult in good health.

The chain uses TRBV27 and TRBJ2-3, with unresolved D. This CDR3 has 12 residues. CDR1 is MNHEY and CDR2 is SMNVEV in the germline V gene (reference sequence). V lost 3 bases, J lost 4 bases, and 5 bases lay in between. CDR3 coding DNA: TGTGCCAGCAGTTTTCATTCAGATACGCAGTATTTT. It specifies CASSFHSDTQYF.

V gene TRBV9 combines with J gene TRBJ2-7; D possibly uses TRBD1 or TRBD2 (5 bases each). The CDR3 runs 15 residues. Trimming pared 0 bases from V and 2 bases from J, leaving 12 bases between. CDR1 is SGDLS, CDR2 YYNGEE, per germline. The CDR3 region has the DNA TGTGCCAGCAGCGTAGACGAGGGGCCGCCCTACGAGCAGTACTTC. Protein sequence: CASSVDEGPPYEQYF.

This clone showed up just once. The CDR3 nucleotides are TGCGCCAGCGGGGGACAGGGTCCCTACAATGAGCAGTTCTTC. Encoded protein: CASGGQGPYNEQFF. V is TRBV5-1 and J is TRBJ2-1; 9 positions agree with TRBD1. The CDR3 sequence is 14 residues long. The J segment lost 2 bases and the V segment lost 7 bases, leaving 4 bases of the junction unmatched. CDR1 is SGHRS and CDR2 is YFSETQ in the germline V gene.

V usage is TRBV4-3 and J usage is TRBJ1-3; TRBD1 matches 9 bases. V trimming: 1 base; J trimming: 8 bases; junction bases outside the gene matches: 15. Germline V gene data show CDR1 as LGHNA and CDR2 as YSLEER. CDR3 length: 18 residues. CDR3 protein: CASSQGHPSGTGRYTIYF. The CDR3 nucleotides are TGCGCCAGCAGCCAAGGGCACCCGTCCGGGACAGGGAGGTACACCATATATTTT.

The rearrangement uses TRBV3-1 (or the pseudogene TRBV3-2) and TRBJ1-1; D is perhaps TRBD1 (6 bases). Germline V gene lookup returns CDR1 LGHDT and CDR2 YNNKEL (reference sequence). The CDR3 is made up of 16 amino acids. V lost 0 bases, J lost 1 base, and 12 bases lay in between. CDR3 sequence reads: CASSQDVWTANTEAFF. The CDR3, as DNA: TGTGCCAGCAGCCAAGATGTCTGGACAGCGAACACTGAAGCTTTCTTT.

This chain joins TRBV11-2 and TRBJ1-3; D not certain. This CDR3 is built from 17 residues. Germline V gene sequence: CDR1 SGHAT, CDR2 FQNNGV. V gave up 5 bases and J gave up 0 bases, with 17 bases separating them. CDR3 nucleotides: TGTGCCAGCAGCACAGCTCGGGCGTCCCTCTCTGGAAACACCATATATTTT. This codes for CASSTARASLSGNTIYF.

The chain recombines TRBV7-2 with TRBJ1-2, with 12 bases fitting TRBD1. The CDR3 is 13 amino acids. Germline V gene data show CDR1 as SGHTA and CDR2 as FQGNSA. The V and J ends lost 5 bases and 13 bases, in that order; junction bases with no gene match: 8. As DNA, the CDR3 is TGTGCCAGCAGCCTCGGGACAGGGGGCGCTAGCACCTTC. Its translation is CASSLGTGGASTF.

The rearrangement joins TRBV9 to TRBJ1-1, with D unresolved. This CDR3 contains 15 residues. The germline CDR1 and CDR2 sequences are SGDLS and YYNGEE. V was pared by 0 bases and J by 0 bases, with 9 bases between. CDR3 in amino acids: CASSVGGSLNTEAFF. In DNA, the CDR3 is TGTGCCAGCAGCGTAGGGGGTTCGCTGAACACTGAAGCTTTCTTT.

This sequence joins TRBV19 and TRBJ2-1; D uncertain. Germline-derived CDR1 and CDR2 are LNHDA and SQIVND (reference sequence). This CDR3 has 11 residues. Trimming stripped 3 bases from V and 7 bases from J, with 4 bases between. CDR3: CASSIANEQFF. The DNA of the CDR3 is TGTGCCAGTAGTATTGCTAATGAGCAGTTCTTC.